These T cell receptor beta chains were read from a single sample in a study of CD8 T cells in ankylosing spondylitis. TCRdb re-derived calls from the 5' RACE reads in MiXCR, one entry per CDR3 protein. The data hold about 36,000 distinct CDR3 sequences, with 13% observed a single time. Sequenced sample: synovial fluid, either unsorted or a sorted T cell fraction (not recorded which). Source of these receptors: a male donor with ankylosing spondylitis. CDR3s include the opening cysteine and the closing phenylalanine or tryptophan. The order of the fields is V gene, D gene, clone size, J gene, CDR3 DNA, CDR3 protein. The D gene is left open where the match is weak. Clone size, where shown, is once, few, many, or a class for clones that have expanded.

V gene: TRBV20-1
D gene: -
clone size: many
J gene: TRBJ2-1
CDR3 DNA: TGCAGTGCTAGAGGTCCTCCGGTTGAGCAGTTCTTC
CDR3 protein: CSARGPPVEQFF

V gene: TRBV12-3/TRBV12-4
D gene: TRBD1
clone size: -
J gene: TRBJ2-3
CDR3 DNA: TGTGCCAGCAGTCTCGGACAGGAGACAGATACGCAGTATTTT
CDR3 protein: CASSLGQETDTQYF

V gene: TRBV3-1
D gene: -
clone size: -
J gene: TRBJ2-3
CDR3 DNA: TGTGCCTGCTGCCAAGGAATAGGTTCGGTGACAGATACGCAGTATTTT
CDR3 protein: CACCQGIGSVTDTQYF

V gene: TRBV9
D gene: -
clone size: few
J gene: TRBJ2-3
CDR3 DNA: TGTGCCAGCAGCCCTCGGCGGCCAGATACGCAGTATTTT
CDR3 protein: CASSPRRPDTQYF

V gene: TRBV10-3
D gene: TRBD1
clone size: -
J gene: TRBJ2-6
CDR3 DNA: TGTGCCATCAGATTGACAGGGTGGGGGCCTGGGGCCAACGTCCTGACTTTC
CDR3 protein: CAIRLTGWGPGANVLTF

V gene: TRBV9
D gene: -
clone size: few
J gene: TRBJ2-6
CDR3 DNA: TGTGCCAGCAGTAACCCGATGAGAAACTCTGGGGCCAACGTCCTGACTTTC
CDR3 protein: CASSNPMRNSGANVLTF

V gene: TRBV28
D gene: TRBD2
clone size: many
J gene: TRBJ2-3
CDR3 DNA: TGTGCCAGCAGTTTGGGGACTAGCGGGAGCGTTGCAGATACGCAGTATTTT
CDR3 protein: CASSLGTSGSVADTQYF

V gene: TRBV6-5
D gene: -
clone size: -
J gene: TRBJ1-2
CDR3 DNA: TGTGCCAGCAGTTACTCGATGAGCAGAGACTATGGCTACACCTTC
CDR3 protein: CASSYSMSRDYGYTF

V gene: TRBV4-2
D gene: TRBD2
clone size: -
J gene: TRBJ2-1
CDR3 DNA: TGTGCCAGCAGCTTAGGAACTAGCGGGGGTTACAATGAGCAGTTCTTC
CDR3 protein: CASSLGTSGGYNEQFF

V gene: TRBV11-2
D gene: TRBD1
clone size: -
J gene: TRBJ1-4
CDR3 DNA: TGTGCCAGCAAAGCCGGGACAGGGGCTACGTCAACTAATGAAAAACTGTTTTTT
CDR3 protein: CASKAGTGATSTNEKLFF

V gene: TRBV18
D gene: TRBD1
clone size: -
J gene: TRBJ2-5
CDR3 DNA: TGTGCCAGCTCACCCTGGACAGGAGGAAGAGAGACCCAGTACTTC
CDR3 protein: CASSPWTGGRETQYF

V gene: TRBV30
D gene: TRBD2
clone size: few
J gene: TRBJ2-3
CDR3 DNA: TGTGCCTGGAGTGATCAGGGCGGGGGTACGCAGTATTTT
CDR3 protein: CAWSDQGGGTQYF

V gene: TRBV27
D gene: TRBD1
clone size: few
J gene: TRBJ1-2
CDR3 DNA: TGTGCCAGCAGTTTAAACAGGGGGTCCGGCTATGGCTACACCTTC
CDR3 protein: CASSLNRGSGYGYTF

V gene: TRBV7-9
D gene: TRBD2
clone size: -
J gene: TRBJ2-1
CDR3 DNA: TGTGCCAGCAGCTTGATCGGGAGGGCCCCAGGTAATGAGCAGTTCTTC
CDR3 protein: CASSLIGRAPGNEQFF

V gene: TRBV10-3
D gene: TRBD2
clone size: -
J gene: TRBJ2-2
CDR3 DNA: TGTGCCATCAGTGAGTCGGGACTAGTGGTTTCCGGGGAGCTGTTTTTT
CDR3 protein: CAISESGLVVSGELFF

V gene: TRBV12-3/TRBV12-4
D gene: -
clone size: many
J gene: TRBJ2-7
CDR3 DNA: TGTGCCAGCAGTTTGGGGGTAAGCGAGCCTTGGTACTTC
CDR3 protein: CASSLGVSEPWYF

V gene: TRBV14
D gene: -
clone size: -
J gene: TRBJ1-2
CDR3 DNA: TGTGCCAGCAGCCAAGGGGGGATCTATGGCTACACCTTC
CDR3 protein: CASSQGGIYGYTF

V gene: TRBV10-2
D gene: -
clone size: -
J gene: TRBJ1-1
CDR3 DNA: TGCGCCAGCAGGGGTCCCTGGGTGACGGACACTGAAGCTTTCTTT
CDR3 protein: CASRGPWVTDTEAFF

V gene: TRBV11-2
D gene: -
clone size: -
J gene: TRBJ2-3
CDR3 DNA: TGTGCCAGCAGCGTCTTCATTAGCACAGATACGCAGTATTTT
CDR3 protein: CASSVFISTDTQYF

V gene: TRBV6-4
D gene: TRBD2
clone size: -
J gene: TRBJ2-1
CDR3 DNA: TGTGCCAGCAGTGACTCAGACGGGAGGGACTACAATGAGCAGTTCTTC
CDR3 protein: CASSDSDGRDYNEQFF

V gene: TRBV5-4
D gene: -
clone size: few
J gene: TRBJ1-1
CDR3 DNA: TGTGCCAGCAGCTCTCAACGGGGCACTGAAGCTTTCTTT
CDR3 protein: CASSSQRGTEAFF

V gene: TRBV27
D gene: TRBD1
clone size: few
J gene: TRBJ1-1
CDR3 DNA: TGTGCCAGCAGTTCTTATAGAGGACAGGGCGGGGGGGGCACTGAAGCTTTCTTT
CDR3 protein: CASSSYRGQGGGGTEAFF

V gene: TRBV12-3/TRBV12-4
D gene: -
clone size: many
J gene: TRBJ2-7
CDR3 DNA: TGTGCCAGCAGAGACTGGAGCTCCTACGAGCAGTACTTC
CDR3 protein: CASRDWSSYEQYF